This T cell receptor beta chain was sequenced during a study of blood T cell repertoires in COVID-19. Enrolled through a virtual design, the participants were between about 18 and 100 years of age and came from some 25 US areas. What the recovered Cohort 3 donors had was two negative PCRs, clearance, or symptom resolution. The CDR3 sequence is 13 residues long. V lost 0 bases and J 1 base, leaving 6 bases between the germline ends. Germline V gene sequence: CDR1 GTSNPN, CDR2 SVGIG (reference sequence). Clones were sequenced by immunoSEQ multiplex PCR, and TCRdb holds only the in-frame ones, with some missing. The sample records more than 350,000 clones, 75% to 90% being singletons.

The sequence came from a man between 18 and 35 years old who had recovered from COVID-19. The sequenced sample was PBMCs or T cells enriched from blood (not recorded which). The chain carries TRBV30 and TRBJ1-1; D gene ambiguous. CDR3 in DNA: TGTGCCTGGAGTGTGCAAGCGAACACTGAAGCTTTCTTT. Its protein is CAWSVQANTEAFF.